These 5 T cell receptor beta chains were all obtained from the same sample, sequenced in a study of post-analysis software for immune sequencing data. The study, taken as a whole, reports: Controls showed lower frequencies than patients for roughly 5 TRBV segments, and TRBV5-6, TRBV5-1 and TRBV20-1 were among these.

Prepared libraries of TCR beta cDNA carried unique molecular identifiers. TCRdb processed the PCR reads anew with MiXCR; each CDR3 protein has one entry. Found here are 350,000 to 450,000 distinct CDR3 sequences, around a third of them singletons; the top ten hold 13%. These receptors have no known antigen. Sequenced: blood. The source of these receptors is a girl aged 5-17 years with multiple sclerosis.

The J gene is TRBJ1-4, the V gene TRBV6-1; D not certain. The germline CDR1 and CDR2 sequences are MNHNS and SASEGT. This CDR3 comprises 14 residues. V lost 2 bases and J 3 bases, leaving 7 bases between the germline ends. CDR3 region: CASSEWAANEKLFF. CDR3 DNA sequence: TGTGCCAGCAGTGAATGGGCGGCTAATGAAAAACTGTTTTTT.

In this sample, this clonotype turned up many times. CDR3 DNA sequence: TGCGCCAGCAGCCAAGGGTGGACAGGTCGGGCTGAAGCTTTCTTT. Protein product: CASSQGWTGRAEAFF. V and J are TRBV4-1 and TRBJ1-1, with 7 bases identical to TRBD1. The V gene's germline CDR1 is MGHRA and CDR2 YSYEKL. The CDR3 runs 15 residues. V lost 1 base, J lost 6 bases, and 8 bases stayed unmatched.

V is TRBV12-3 or TRBV12-4 and J is TRBJ2-2; D is perhaps TRBD1 or TRBD2 (6 bases each). The CDR3 contains 15 residues. Trimming left V 6 bases short and J 5 bases short, with 16 bases between. The chain's CDR3 is CASSLGGPGTGELFF. In nucleotides, the CDR3 is TGTGCCAGCAGCCTCGGGGGCCCGGGTACCGGGGAGCTGTTTTTT.

This clonotype was counted only a few times. V and J are TRBV5-1 and TRBJ2-3, with a tentative D call TRBD2 (6 bases). Germline V CDR1 and CDR2: SGHRS, YFSETQ. The CDR3 loop spans 13 amino acids. V was shortened by 7 bases and J by 4 bases, with 13 bases between the two germline ends. The CDR3 sequence is CASGGVGADTQYF. The CDR3 DNA sequence: TGCGCCAGCGGAGGGGTTGGCGCAGATACGCAGTATTTT.

This clonotype has ten or more counts. The chain combines TRBV29-1 with TRBJ2-3; D is uncertain. V was trimmed by 7 bases and J by 0 bases, leaving 8 bases between them. CDR1 SQVTM and CDR2 ANQGSEA come from the germline V gene. The CDR3 sequence is 12 residues long. CDR3 bases: TGCAGCGCCCGGACCAGCACAGATACGCAGTATTTT. Translating it yields CSARTSTDTQYF.